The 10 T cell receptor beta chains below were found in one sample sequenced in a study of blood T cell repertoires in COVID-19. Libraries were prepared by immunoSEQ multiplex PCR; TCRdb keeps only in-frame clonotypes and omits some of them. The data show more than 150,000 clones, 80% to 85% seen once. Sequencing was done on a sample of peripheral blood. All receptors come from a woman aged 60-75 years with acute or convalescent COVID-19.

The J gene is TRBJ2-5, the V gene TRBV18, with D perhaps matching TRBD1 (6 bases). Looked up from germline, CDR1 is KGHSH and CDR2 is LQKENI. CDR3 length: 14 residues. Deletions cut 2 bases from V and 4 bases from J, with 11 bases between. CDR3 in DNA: TGTGCCAGCTCACCAGGGGGCGCGTTAGAGACCCAGTACTTC. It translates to CASSPGGALETQYF.

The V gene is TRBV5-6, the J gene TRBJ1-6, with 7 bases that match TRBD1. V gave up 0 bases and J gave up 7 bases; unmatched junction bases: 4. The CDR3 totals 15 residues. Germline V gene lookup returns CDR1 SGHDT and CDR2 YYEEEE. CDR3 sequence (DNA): TGTGCCAGCAGCTTGGTCAGGGGGAAAAATTCACCCCTCCACTTT. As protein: CASSLVRGKNSPLHF. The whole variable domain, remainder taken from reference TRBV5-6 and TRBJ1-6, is DAGVTQSPTHLIKTRGQQVTLRCSPKSGHDTVSWYQQALGQGPQFIFQYYEEEERQRGNFPDRFSGHQFPNYSSELNVNALLLGDSALYLCASSLVRGKNSPLHFGNGTRLTVT.

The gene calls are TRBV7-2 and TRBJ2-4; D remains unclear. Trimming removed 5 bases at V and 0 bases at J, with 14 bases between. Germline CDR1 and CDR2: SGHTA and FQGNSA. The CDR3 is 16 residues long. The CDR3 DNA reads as TGTGCCAGCAGCCCTAGGCCCGATCTAGCCAAAAACATTCAGTACTTC. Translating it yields CASSPRPDLAKNIQYF.

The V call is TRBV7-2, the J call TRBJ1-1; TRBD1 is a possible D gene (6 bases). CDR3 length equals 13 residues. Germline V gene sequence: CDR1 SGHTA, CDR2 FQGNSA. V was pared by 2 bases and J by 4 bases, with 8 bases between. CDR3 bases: TGTGCCAGCAGCTTAAGGGGGAGCACTGAAGCTTTCTTT. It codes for CASSLRGSTEAFF.

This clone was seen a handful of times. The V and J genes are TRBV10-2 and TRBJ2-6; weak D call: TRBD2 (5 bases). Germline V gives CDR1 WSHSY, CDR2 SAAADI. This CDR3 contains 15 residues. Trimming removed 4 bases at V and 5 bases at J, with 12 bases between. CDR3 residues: CASSAPEARANVLTF. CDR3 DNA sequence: TGCGCCAGCAGTGCCCCGGAGGCCCGGGCCAACGTCCTGACTTTC.

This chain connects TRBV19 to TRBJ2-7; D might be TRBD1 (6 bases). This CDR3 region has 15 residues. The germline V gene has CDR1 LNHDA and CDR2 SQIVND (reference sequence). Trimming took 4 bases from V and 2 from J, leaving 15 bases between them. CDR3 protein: CASSTSARGTYEQYF. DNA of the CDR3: TGTGCCAGTAGTACCTCCGCCAGGGGCACCTACGAGCAGTACTTC.

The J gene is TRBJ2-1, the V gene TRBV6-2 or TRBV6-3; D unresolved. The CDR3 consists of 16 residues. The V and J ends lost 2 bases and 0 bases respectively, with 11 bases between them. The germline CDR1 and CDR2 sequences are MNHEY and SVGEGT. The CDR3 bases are TGTGCCAGCAGTTACATGGCAGTTAACTCCTACAATGAGCAGTTCTTC. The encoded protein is CASSYMAVNSYNEQFF.

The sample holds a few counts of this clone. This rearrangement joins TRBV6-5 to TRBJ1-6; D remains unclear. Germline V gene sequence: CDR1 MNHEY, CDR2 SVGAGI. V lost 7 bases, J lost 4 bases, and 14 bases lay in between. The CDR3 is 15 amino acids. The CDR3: CASTRGGLYNSPLHF. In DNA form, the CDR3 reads TGTGCCAGCACCCGAGGAGGTCTATATAATTCACCCCTCCACTTT.

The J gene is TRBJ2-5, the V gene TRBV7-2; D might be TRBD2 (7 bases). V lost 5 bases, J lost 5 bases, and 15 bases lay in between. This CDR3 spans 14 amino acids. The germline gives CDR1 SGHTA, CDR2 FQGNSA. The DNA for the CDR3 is TGTGCCAGCAGCCCCAGGAGGGGGGGTGAGACCCAGTACTTC. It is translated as CASSPRRGGETQYF.

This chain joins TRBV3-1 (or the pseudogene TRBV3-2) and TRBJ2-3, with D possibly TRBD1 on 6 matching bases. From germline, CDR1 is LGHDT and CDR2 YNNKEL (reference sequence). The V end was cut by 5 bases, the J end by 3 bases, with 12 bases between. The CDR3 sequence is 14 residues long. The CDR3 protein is CASSSRTVTDTQYF. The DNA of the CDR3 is TGTGCCAGCAGCTCACGGACAGTTACAGATACGCAGTATTTT.